Included here is one TCR beta chain sequence, with context. Its antigen is currently unknown. This record belongs to a study of a mutant IDH1 vaccine in newly diagnosed glioma. About the study: First vaccine doses came 4-6 weeks after radiotherapy alone, or with temozolomide cycles. Patients were pretreated with radiotherapy, temozolomide, or both, mostly both.

Assay: immunoSEQ multiplex PCR; the TCRdb copy retains only in-frame clones and omits some. The repertoire has approximately 37,000 clones, roughly 80% of them found once; the top ten carry approximately 5.8%. As for time point: week 23, last vaccination. Every vaccine dose comprised 300 ug of mutant IDH1 20-mer peptide plus topical imiquimod. Here the sequenced sample was PBMCs, taken from a glioma patient whose treatment included an IDH1 peptide vaccine. This receptor was taken from a man over 45 with glioma.

CDR3 DNA sequence: TGTGCCAGCAGCTTAGGGACAGGGGGGCAAGAGACCCAGTACTTC. Protein product: CASSLGTGGQETQYF. The chain combines TRBV7-2 with TRBJ2-5, with 10 bases that match TRBD1. Per germline, CDR1 SGHTA and CDR2 FQGNSA. J was trimmed by 2 bases and V by 1 base; bases with no gene match: 1. This CDR3 has 15 amino acids.